Listed here is a single TCR beta chain. Its antigen remains unidentified. Base qualities are missing; no much larger clone stands one base away. This record belongs to a study of post-analysis software for immune sequencing data (dated by TCRdb to about 2015). Regarding the study in general: Disease courses on record covered relapsing-remitting, secondary progressive and progressive-relapsing multiple sclerosis, though some patients had no subtype annotation. A subset of samples was prepared in parallel using single-end sample barcoding, then pooled and co-amplified after Illumina adapter ligation. The multiple sclerosis patient repertoires were compared with ten to eleven previously published healthy control repertoires from donors aged 6 to 25 years. Broad study findings and their caveats: The multiple sclerosis patient group was slightly younger than the control group. Roughly 5 TRBV segments, including TRBV5-6, TRBV5-1 and TRBV20-1, were significantly more frequent in patients than controls. Strong co-clustering of samples prepared in the same batch was shown by direct clustering with F measure, prompting a batch-effect correction. Compared with controls, multiple sclerosis patients had significantly lower normalized Chao1 diversity, a finding suggesting substantial peripheral T-cell clonal expansion.

To demonstrate the VDJtools post-analysis software, TCR beta repertoires were profiled from the peripheral blood of some 12 young patients with multiple sclerosis. The patients with multiple sclerosis were children and adolescents between roughly 6 and 17 years of age. Per the germline V gene (reference sequence), MNHEY is the CDR1 and SMNVEV is the CDR2. Measured from the cysteine to the phenylalanine, the CDR3 is 18 residues long. Only the CDR3 part of the read is kept: 54 bases, read in frame from the first base. V and J are trimmed by 6 bases and 6 bases, and the gene matches miss 20 bases of the junction. Library preparation was by PCR. For sequencing, an Illumina HiSeq 2500 was employed. To reduce PCR and sequencing biases, unique molecular identifiers were built into the TCR beta cDNA libraries. Approximately 500,000 cDNA molecules were obtained per 1 to 10 million input T cells, so each molecule approximated one T cell. The patient libraries were prepared and sequenced with the same protocol used for the earlier healthy control dataset. Within a given batch, samples were prepared together, multiplexed and sequenced on the same HiSeq lane. As for how the authors treated the data: MIGEC was used to process the raw barcoded reads, and molecular identifier groups with only a single read were discarded before consensus assembly and CDR3 extraction. Clonotype tables were post-analysed with VDJtools, and diversity was normalized by down-sampling all datasets to the smallest sample size. To correct batch-related cross-sample contamination, repertoire overlap clustering matched CDR3 amino acid sequences but not nucleotide sequences. In-frame beta chains were kept once TCRdb had trimmed the public reads at Q25 with fastp and called clones with MiXCR. CDR3 protein duplicates are merged, each entry listing the most common genes and DNA. These V and J calls rely on TCRdb rather than the paper's analysis. The sample table records about 620,000 distinct CDR3 sequences; 44% of these occur just once. Of the sample, under 2% falls within the top ten clones.

Sequencing was done on a sample of blood. This receptor was taken from a girl aged 10-17 years with multiple sclerosis. The sequence joins TRBV27 to TRBJ2-3, with 8 middle bases fitting TRBD1. The DNA sequence follows: TGTGCCAGCAGGGTAACCCAAGGGACAGGCGCTTCTATTGATACGCAGTATTTT. Its product reads: CASRVTQGTGASIDTQYF.